Presented here are 29 T cell receptor beta chains from one specimen sequenced in a study of T cells in Graves' hyperthyroidism and ophthalmopathy. Amplification of TCR beta CDR3 regions was performed using RNA transcripts as template. A first-round RT-PCR of the TCR CDR3 used the HTBI primer set. TCRdb called the multiplex PCR reads again in MiXCR, with one record for every CDR3 protein. The repertoire includes hundreds of thousands of distinct CDR3 sequences, 15% to 20% of them detected once, and around 4% sits in the top ten. Sequencing input: blood. The receptors stem from a woman aged 25 to 39 with Graves' hyperthyroidism.

In this sample, this clonotype turned up a few times. The chain joins TRBV4-1 to TRBJ1-1; D ambiguous. Germline values: CDR1 MGHRA, CDR2 YSYEKL. Trimming shortened V by 0 bases and J by 1 base, and 9 bases separated the two germline ends. This CDR3 spans 15 amino acids. The CDR3 DNA follows: TGCGCCAGCAGCCAAGATCGTGCGGAGAACACTGAAGCTTTCTTT. This translates into CASSQDRAENTEAFF.

This clonotype was observed a handful of times. The CDR3 coding sequence is TGCAGTGCTAGAACAGGACTAGCGACCTACGAGCAGTACTTC. Translation gives CSARTGLATYEQYF. The V gene is TRBV20-1, the J gene TRBJ2-7, with 9 positions matching TRBD2. The V gene's germline CDR1 is DFQATT and CDR2 SNEGSKA (reference sequence). CDR3 length: 14 residues. Trimming took 2 bases from V and 2 from J; bases not matched to a gene: 4.

The V gene is TRBV7-3, the J gene TRBJ2-5; the match to TRBD2 covers 8 bases. CDR1 is SGHTA, CDR2 FQGTGA, per germline. Trimming cost V 3 bases and J 6 bases; bases outside gene matches: 3. This CDR3 is built from 13 residues. The CDR3 region is CASSFLAGQTQYF. The CDR3 DNA reads TGTGCCAGCAGCTTCCTAGCGGGCCAGACCCAGTACTTC.

This clonotype has a handful of counts. This chain uses TRBV27 with TRBJ2-1; 7 bases are shared with TRBD2. The junction had 8 bases not matched to a gene; V was cut back by 9 bases and J by 0 bases. Germline CDR1 reads MNHEY; CDR2 reads SMNVEV (reference sequence). This CDR3 has 15 residues. CDR3 bases: TGTGCCAGTAAGAGCGGGGTAAGCTCCTACAATGAGCAGTTCTTC. It encodes CASKSGVSSYNEQFF.

The chain employs TRBV6-2 or TRBV6-3 and TRBJ1-5, with 10 bases fitting TRBD1. V shed 6 bases, J shed 5 bases, and the junction held 7 bases outside the gene matches. This CDR3 is 15 amino acids long. Germline values: CDR1 MNHEY, CDR2 SVGEGT. The CDR3 reads CASRMTGGDYQPQHF. The CDR3 region has the DNA TGTGCCAGCAGGATGACAGGGGGCGACTATCAGCCCCAGCATTTT.

This clonotype has a count of ten or more. This rearrangement joins TRBV12-3 or TRBV12-4 to TRBJ1-2; D possibly corresponds to TRBD1 (6 bases). The CDR3 has 13 residues. Trimming pared 5 bases from V and 8 bases from J, leaving 15 bases between. CDR3 sequence (DNA): TGTGCCAGCAGTGAACAACAGGGTACCGGCTACACCTTC. It encodes CASSEQQGTGYTF.

In this sample, this clonotype turned up a few times. The chain employs TRBV6-1 and TRBJ1-2, with D possibly matching TRBD1 (6 bases). Germline values: CDR1 MNHNS, CDR2 SASEGT. Trimming removed 6 bases from V and 2 bases from J, with 10 bases in between. This CDR3 contains 13 residues. As DNA, the CDR3 is TGTGCCAGCAGCGATGGGACAAACTATGGCTACACCTTC. This encodes CASSDGTNYGYTF.

This clonotype was seen repeatedly, ten times or more. This sequence may be a read error, since a much larger clone differs from it by one base. This rearrangement joins TRBV28 to TRBJ1-5; no clear D. Germline CDR1 reads MDHEN; CDR2 reads SYDVKM. V gave up 3 bases and J gave up 3 bases, with 3 bases separating them. The CDR3 has 12 amino acids. The chain's CDR3 is CASSFDNQPQHF. For the CDR3, the DNA is TGTGCCAGCAGTTTCGACAATCAGCCCCAGCATTTT.

This clonotype was detected a few times. This chain links TRBV3-1 with TRBJ2-5; TRBD1 agrees at 9 bases. CDR3 length equals 14 residues. V trimming: 5 bases; J trimming: 3 bases; junction bases outside the gene matches: 4. Germline V gene sequence: CDR1 LGHDT, CDR2 YNNKEL (reference sequence). CDR3 bases: TGTGCCAGCAGCTGGGGACAGGGTAAAGAGACCCAGTACTTC. Its protein is CASSWGQGKETQYF.

The gene calls are TRBV20-1 and TRBJ2-7; TRBD2 might be the D (6 bases). The V end was cut by 3 bases, the J end by 4 bases, with 19 bases between. The CDR3 is 15 amino acids. Germline CDR1 is DFQATT and CDR2 is SNEGSKA (reference sequence). The CDR3 loop reads CSASRSGALGYEQYF. The CDR3, as DNA: TGCAGTGCTAGTCGATCGGGAGCTTTAGGTTACGAGCAGTACTTC.

In its sample, this clonotype was seen many times. This chain links TRBV6-1 with TRBJ2-3; 8 bases are shared with TRBD1. Germline V lookup: CDR1 MNHNS, CDR2 SASEGT. V lost 5 bases and J lost 2; bases outside the gene matches: 6. The CDR3 extends over 15 amino acids. CDR3 in amino acids: CASSYTGGVTDTQYF. The CDR3, as DNA: TGTGCCAGCAGTTATACAGGGGGTGTCACAGATACGCAGTATTTT.

This clonotype was seen a few times. V usage is TRBV30 and J usage is TRBJ1-6; possible D gene TRBD1, 6 bases. The CDR3 loop spans 14 amino acids. CDR1 and CDR2 (germline): GTSNPN, SVGIG (reference sequence). V was trimmed by 4 bases and J by 7 bases, leaving 14 bases between them. This CDR3 is CAWTTGLGNSPLHF. CDR3 nucleotides: TGTGCCTGGACCACAGGGTTGGGCAATTCACCCCTCCACTTT.

This clonotype occurred many times. This chain connects TRBV7-9 to TRBJ2-7; D remains unclear. The V end lost 4 bases, the J end lost 2 bases, and 12 bases lay between the germline ends. CDR3 size: 14 residues. Germline values: CDR1 SEHNR, CDR2 FQNEAQ (reference sequence). Here the CDR3 DNA reads TGTGCCAGCAGCTGGTATCAAACGACCTACGAGCAGTACTTC. Residues: CASSWYQTTYEQYF.

This clonotype was detected a few times. This chain uses TRBV7-9 with TRBJ2-1; 7 nucleotides align to TRBD2. This CDR3 is built from 16 residues. Looked up from germline, CDR1 is SEHNR and CDR2 is FQNEAQ (reference sequence). V dropped 0 bases and J dropped 8; count of bases not matched to a gene: 10. Written as DNA, the CDR3 is TGTGCCAGCAGCTTAGCGGCGTGGGAGGGCCCTCATGAGCAGTTCTTC. This encodes CASSLAAWEGPHEQFF.

A note on this clonotype: The CDR3 ends on some other residue instead of the conserved phenylalanine or tryptophan, so this is likely a read error. The gene calls are TRBV5-6 and TRBJ2-3; 13 bases map to TRBD2. Germline V gene sequence: CDR1 SGHDT, CDR2 YYEEEE. V dropped 2 bases and J dropped 2; count of bases not matched to a gene: 2. CDR3 length equals 16 residues. CDR3 in amino acids: CASSFGLAGATDTQYS. In DNA form, the CDR3 reads TGTGCCAGCAGCTTCGGACTAGCGGGAGCCACAGATACGCAGTATTCT.

This clonotype was found a few times. The chain has TRBV6-1 and TRBJ1-3, with D unclear. Germline V CDR1 and CDR2: MNHNS, SASEGT. The CDR3 sequence is 14 residues long. With 10 bases removed from V and 4 bases from J, the gap between germline ends came to 17 bases. The CDR3 is CATHPSGSGNTIYF. CDR3 coding DNA: TGTGCCACGCACCCTTCGGGCTCAGGAAACACCATATATTTT.

This clonotype came up once. A clone one base away is much larger, so this may be a read error. This chain links TRBV7-2 with TRBJ2-7, with TRBD2 matching 10 bases. The DNA end favors TRBJ2-1, so the J call may be wrong. This CDR3 has 15 amino acids. CDR1 and CDR2 from the germline V gene are SGHTA and FQGNSA. The CDR3 coding sequence is TGTGCCAGCAGCCCCACACTAGCGGGAACCTACGAGCAGTTCTTC. Its translation: CASSPTLAGTYEQFF.

The sample holds many counts of this clonotype. This chain links TRBV2 with TRBJ2-1; 7 bases are shared with TRBD2. V shed 8 bases and J 8 bases; nucleotides not matched to a gene: 9. This CDR3 is 13 amino acids long. CDR1 SNHLY and CDR2 FYNNEI come from the germline V gene. The CDR3 DNA reads as TGTGCCAGCGGTAGGACTAGTAGAGATGAGCAGTTCTTC. This translates into CASGRTSRDEQFF.

This clonotype was picked up a small number of times. This rearrangement joins TRBV29-1 to TRBJ1-2; weak D call: TRBD1 (6 bases). This CDR3 is 12 amino acids long. V was pared by 6 bases and J by 7 bases, with 15 bases between. The germline gives CDR1 SQVTM, CDR2 ANQGSEA. CDR3 coding DNA: TGCAGCGTAGCCACAGGGTTGTTTGGCTACACCTTC. Translating it yields CSVATGLFGYTF.

This clonotype came up a few times. A single base separates this from a much larger clone, so it may be a read error. The chain employs TRBV30 and TRBJ1-1, with D unresolved. CDR1 and CDR2 (germline): GTSNPN, SVGIG (reference sequence). The CDR3 is 13 amino acids. Here the CDR3 reads CAWSAELNTKAFF. In nucleotides, the CDR3 is TGTGCCTGGAGTGCGGAACTAAACACTAAAGCTTTCTTT.

This clonotype was found a few times. This chain connects TRBV6-1 to TRBJ2-7; the match to TRBD2 covers 7 bases. The J segment lost 5 bases and the V segment lost 2 bases, leaving 6 bases of the junction unmatched. The CDR3 totals 14 residues. Germline-derived CDR1 and CDR2 are MNHNS and SASEGT. CDR3 loop: CASSELGRRNEQYF. The DNA for the CDR3 is TGTGCCAGCAGTGAACTCGGGAGGAGGAACGAGCAGTACTTC.

Points on this clonotype: A single base separates this from a much larger clone, so it may be a read error. J is TRBJ2-7 and V is TRBV6-1; D gene ambiguous. The CDR3 covers 11 residues. The germline gives CDR1 MNHNS, CDR2 SASEGT. The CDR3 sequence: CPSSENYEQYF. The CDR3 nucleotides read TGTCCCAGCAGTGAGAACTACGAGCAGTACTTC.

This clonotype was recorded at least ten times. The rearrangement links TRBV15 to TRBJ1-6; weak D call: TRBD1 (5 bases). Germline assignment: CDR1 LNHNV and CDR2 YYDKDF (reference sequence). Trimming removed 3 bases at V and 10 bases at J, with 16 bases between. CDR3 length: 15 amino acids. CDR3 bases: TGTGCCACCAGCAGGCTTAGAACAGGCGACTCACCCCTCCACTTT. Translating gives CATSRLRTGDSPLHF.

The chain is built from TRBV2 and TRBJ1-3; possibly TRBD1 for D (5 bases). V was clipped by 3 bases and J by 2 bases, with 14 bases between them. This CDR3 is 16 amino acids long. From germline, CDR1 is SNHLY and CDR2 FYNNEI. The CDR3 region is CASSEAGIIPGNTIYF. CDR3 nucleotide sequence: TGTGCCAGCAGTGAGGCAGGGATCATCCCTGGAAACACCATATATTTT. The variable domain in full, completed from reference TRBV2 and TRBJ1-3, reads EPEVTQTPSHQVTQMGQEVILRCVPISNHLYFYWYRQILGQKVEFLVSFYNNEISEKSEIFDDQFSVERPDGSNFTLKIRSTKLEDSAMYFCASSEAGIIPGNTIYFGEGSWLTVV.

This clonotype was detected a few times. The V and J genes are TRBV9 and TRBJ2-1; TRBD1 or TRBD2 may be the D gene (5 bases each). V was shortened by 2 bases and J by 0 bases, with 9 bases between the two germline ends. In germline, CDR1 is SGDLS, CDR2 YYNGEE. This CDR3 is 15 amino acids long. In nucleotides, the CDR3 is TGTGCCAGCAGCGTTGAGGGGTTCTCCTACAATGAGCAGTTCTTC. Residues: CASSVEGFSYNEQFF.

The chain uses TRBV19 and TRBJ2-2; D is possibly TRBD1 (5 bases). Trimming stripped 1 base from V and 2 bases from J, with 11 bases between. CDR1 is LNHDA and CDR2 is SQIVND in the germline V gene (reference sequence). The CDR3 is 16 residues long. CDR3 DNA: TGTGCCAGTAGTATAGGGGCAGGGATTAACACCGGGGAGCTGTTTTTT. Its protein is CASSIGAGINTGELFF.

This chain connects TRBV19 to TRBJ1-3; a possible D gene is TRBD1 (5 bases). Germline CDR1 reads LNHDA; CDR2 reads SQIVND (reference sequence). CDR3 length: 15 residues. Trimming removed 5 bases at V and 1 base at J, with 12 bases between. This CDR3 is CASSSGRVSGNTIYF. CDR3 bases: TGTGCCAGTAGTTCGGGACGGGTGTCTGGAAACACCATATATTTT.

This clonotype was detected ten times or more. The V gene is TRBV12-3 or TRBV12-4, the J gene TRBJ2-1, with D possibly being TRBD2 (6 bases). The ends were cut back, 3 bases at V and 7 bases at J, with 10 bases in the middle. This CDR3 has 13 amino acids. The CDR3 DNA follows: TGTGCCAGCAGTTTCGGGGGTTGGAATGAGCAGTTCTTC. Translation gives CASSFGGWNEQFF.

This clonotype was counted at least ten times. V usage is TRBV20-1 and J usage is TRBJ1-1; D gene unclear. The CDR3 spans 10 residues. V lost 6 bases and J 9 bases, leaving 11 bases between the germline ends. Per the germline V gene, CDR1 is DFQATT and CDR2 is SNEGSKA (reference sequence). The CDR3 reads CSAADSQAFF. DNA for the CDR3: TGCAGTGCGGCAGACTCGCAAGCTTTCTTT.